This TCR beta chain is drawn from a study of graft-versus-host responses after intestinal transplantation. Looking at the study overall: Anti-thymocyte globulin induction preceded roughly 3 years of tacrolimus and steroid maintenance in all recipients. Broader study findings: Elevated graft-versus-host to host-versus-graft clonal ratios in allografts were recorded for patients with graft-donor T cell macrochimerism. With peak circulating GvH clone levels came an association with early post-transplant HvG declines. Recipient bone marrow held GvH clones, some seen earlier in ileum or blood.

A note on this clone: Its matching antigen is unknown.

The assay was immunoSEQ multiplex PCR, and TCRdb's table has in-frame clones only and misses some. The sample lists about 47,000 clones, about 95% occurring once. Germline values: CDR1 KGHSH, CDR2 LQKENI. This CDR3 comprises 15 residues. V was pared by 5 bases and J by 4 bases, with 14 bases between. The clonotype comes from a human donor who was the organ donor for an intestinal transplant. The sequenced sample was unstimulated CD8+ T cells sorted from spleen or lymph node cells, obtained before transplant. This rearrangement joins TRBV18 to TRBJ2-2, with D maybe TRBD1 (5 bases). Written as DNA, the CDR3 is TGTGCCAGCTCAGAAAAATCCAGGGCCACCGGGGAGCTGTTTTTT. Its translation is CASSEKSRATGELFF.